This TCR beta chain originates from a study of shared clonotypes between healthy human individuals. Concerning this clone itself: What it recognizes is unknown.

Study results and caveats: In general, naive subsets displayed greater estimated richness than memory subsets did. At large depth, rarefaction still showed sorted-subset sequencing to be incomplete. Naive CD4 clonotypes were shared across several donors at about 5%.

There are 15 residues in the CDR3. CDR1 and CDR2 from the germline V gene are SGHDT and YYEEEE. The trim removed 0 bases at V and 4 bases at J, leaving 7 bases unmatched. The protocol was immunoSEQ multiplex PCR, while the TCRdb copy is restricted to in-frame clones and leaves out a portion. The table includes roughly 2,300,000 clones, 92% detected once. The sample was naive CD4+ T cells from PBMCs. Documented subset: CD45RA+ positively selected. This sequence was found in a young man in good health. Some clones in this sample may be carry-over from other donors' samples. The J gene is TRBJ2-7, the V gene TRBV5-6; 7 bases are shared with TRBD2. The CDR3 loop is CASSLAWRESYEQYF. The CDR3, as DNA: TGTGCCAGCAGCTTGGCCTGGCGGGAGAGTTACGAGCAGTACTTC.